This passage covers 24 T cell receptor beta chains from one sample sequenced in a study of T cells in Graves' hyperthyroidism and ophthalmopathy. What was amplified from RNA transcripts were TCR beta CDR3 regions. Carried out on the TCR CDR3, a first-round RT-PCR used the HTBI primer set. Each CDR3 protein is one row after TCRdb ran MiXCR on the multiplex PCR reads. Among under 350,000 distinct CDR3 sequences, approximately 14% were seen once, and the ten largest hold 34%. The sequencing sample was made of blood. Receptors originate from a woman aged 40 to 50 with Graves' ophthalmopathy.

This clonotype showed up many times. The chain has TRBV28 and TRBJ2-3, with TRBD2 as a possible D gene (5 bases). Trimming shortened V by 7 bases and J by 3 bases, and 17 bases separated the two germline ends. CDR3 length: 15 residues. Germline CDR1 and CDR2: MDHEN and SYDVKM. DNA of the CDR3: TGTGCCAGCATGGCCCTGAAACGGGGTACAGATACGCAGTATTTT. It yields the protein CASMALKRGTDTQYF.

Notes on this clonotype: This sequence may be a read error, since a much larger clone differs from it by one base. The chain has TRBV2 and TRBJ1-5; D remains unclear. Trimming cost V 4 bases and J 3 bases, with 13 bases left between them. This CDR3 contains 15 residues. The germline CDR1 and CDR2 sequences are SNHLY and FYNNEI. CDR3 loop: CASSAGPLSNQPQHF. CDR3 DNA sequence: TGTGCCAGCAGTGCAGGCCCTCTTTCCAATCAGCCCCAGCATTTT.

The chain is built from TRBV13 and TRBJ2-7; D gene unclear. The V gene's germline CDR1 is PRHDT and CDR2 FYEKMQ (reference sequence). Trimming cost V 0 bases and J 6 bases, with 15 bases left between them. This CDR3 contains 15 residues. CDR3 nucleotides: TGTGCCAGCAGCTTAGGCTATGGGTCTCACTGCGAGCAGTACTTC. Protein: CASSLGYGSHCEQYF.

This clonotype was counted many times. The chain couples TRBV20-1 to TRBJ2-3; tentatively, D is TRBD2 (6 bases). The germline gives CDR1 DFQATT, CDR2 SNEGSKA (reference sequence). The CDR3 extends over 14 amino acids. V was pared by 1 base and J by 6 bases, with 14 bases between. The CDR3 sequence is CSARVPWGLDTQYF. The CDR3 DNA reads TGCAGTGCTAGAGTACCGTGGGGACTTGATACGCAGTATTTT.

This clonotype was detected ten times or more. The V gene is TRBV12-3 or TRBV12-4, the J gene TRBJ2-5; D is ambiguous. V was clipped by 4 bases and J by 0 bases, with 6 bases between them. The CDR3 covers 13 residues. CDR3 DNA: TGTGCCAGCAGTTATGGCAACCAAGAGACCCAGTACTTC. Protein: CASSYGNQETQYF.

This chain links TRBV5-1 with TRBJ2-1; no clear D. V lost 2 bases to trimming and J lost 5 bases, with 8 bases between them. This CDR3 is built from 13 residues. The germline V gene encodes CDR1 SGHRS and CDR2 YFSETQ. The CDR3 DNA reads TGCGCCAGCAGCTTTCCCCCCCACAATGAGCAGTTCTTC. This gives the protein CASSFPPHNEQFF.

In its sample, this clonotype was seen many times. The chain links TRBV16 to TRBJ1-2, with TRBD1 as a possible D gene (6 bases). CDR1 is KGHSY, CDR2 FQNENV, per germline. The V end lost 0 bases, the J end lost 7 bases, and 18 bases lay between the germline ends. This CDR3 contains 16 residues. CDR3 nucleotides: TGTGCCAGCAGCCAATCGAGCTTCGGGACATTAGGTGGCTACACCTTC. Translated: CASSQSSFGTLGGYTF.

In its sample, this clonotype was seen a few times. With a much larger clone just one base away, this may be a read error. This chain uses TRBV27 with TRBJ1-5, with TRBD1 identical over 7 bases. The CDR3 is made up of 16 amino acids. Looked up from germline, CDR1 is MNHEY and CDR2 is SMNVEV (reference sequence). The CDR3 DNA reads as TGTGTCAGCAGTCGCCGAAAAGACAGGGGCAATCAGCCCCAGCATTTT. Residues: CVSSRRKDRGNQPQHF.

The chain carries TRBV19 and TRBJ1-6; D is unresolved. The CDR3 loop spans 14 amino acids. Germline CDR1 and CDR2: LNHDA and SQIVND (reference sequence). V dropped 11 bases and J dropped 5 bases, with 16 bases sitting between them. CDR3 nucleotides: TGTGCCTCCCAGCAAACCCCCGATAATTCACCCCTCCACTTT. It codes for CASQQTPDNSPLHF.

This clonotype was counted many times. The chain links TRBV7-9 to TRBJ2-1; D is possibly TRBD2 (7 bases). The CDR3 sequence is 13 residues long. Trimming cost V 11 bases and J 6 bases, with 17 bases left between them. Germline V gene lookup returns CDR1 SEHNR and CDR2 FQNEAQ (reference sequence). Here the CDR3 DNA reads TGTGCCGGCTCCGGGGGGCTAGGCAATGAGCAGTTCTTC. Protein sequence: CAGSGGLGNEQFF.

In this sample, this clonotype turned up a few times. The chain carries TRBV4-1 and TRBJ1-2; no clear D gene. Germline CDR1 is MGHRA and CDR2 is YSYEKL. Trimming left V 0 bases short and J 8 bases short, with 7 bases between. This CDR3 has 12 residues. The CDR3 is CASSQDTDGYTF. CDR3 DNA sequence: TGCGCCAGCAGCCAAGATACCGACGGCTACACCTTC.

To note about this clonotype: This could be a read error, since a much larger clone is one nucleotide away. The DNA is left out, because the CDR3 cannot be placed on it with certainty; the CDR3 is given as TCRdb lists it. The chain links TRBV20-1 to TRBJ2-7; the table's D gene call, TRBD2, was not cross checked with the DNA. The CDR3 length is 15 residues, termini included. CDR1 and CDR2 (germline): DFQATT, SNEGSKA (reference sequence). The CDR3 sequence: CSARFGGGSSYERYF.

The table lists this clonotype with many counts. The chain is built from TRBV20-1 and TRBJ2-3; D not resolved. This CDR3 is built from 13 residues. V was trimmed by 0 bases and J by 2 bases, leaving 6 bases between them. The germline CDR1 and CDR2 sequences are DFQATT and SNEGSKA (reference sequence). The CDR3 DNA sequence: TGCAGTGCTAGAGACGTCTTCACAGATACGCAGTATTTT. Amino acids: CSARDVFTDTQYF.

This clonotype was observed a few times. The chain carries TRBV6-1 and TRBJ2-7; TRBD2 might be the D (5 bases). Germline CDR1 is MNHNS and CDR2 is SASEGT. The V end lost 8 bases, the J end lost 4 bases, and 12 bases lay between the germline ends. The CDR3 totals 12 residues. The CDR3 reads CASYGEYYEQYF. The CDR3 DNA sequence: TGTGCCAGCTACGGGGAATATTACGAGCAGTACTTC.

This clonotype has a count of ten or more. V usage is TRBV2 and J usage is TRBJ2-1, with 12 bases matching TRBD2. Germline CDR1 reads SNHLY; CDR2 reads FYNNEI. The CDR3 extends over 16 amino acids. The V segment lost 3 bases and the J segment 8 bases; nucleotides outside the gene matches: 8. This CDR3 reads CASSDITSGRPHEQFF. Written as DNA, the CDR3 is TGTGCCAGCAGTGATATTACTAGCGGGAGGCCCCATGAGCAGTTCTTC. Combining the CDR3 with reference TRBV2 and TRBJ2-1 gives the whole variable domain EPEVTQTPSHQVTQMGQEVILRCVPISNHLYFYWYRQILGQKVEFLVSFYNNEISEKSEIFDDQFSVERPDGSNFTLKIRSTKLEDSAMYFCASSDITSGRPHEQFFGPGTRLTVL.

The sample holds many counts of this clonotype. This chain links TRBV29-1 with TRBJ1-2; weak D call: TRBD1 (5 bases). Trimming pared 2 bases from V and 0 bases from J, leaving 13 bases between. Germline V gene lookup returns CDR1 SQVTM and CDR2 ANQGSEA. The CDR3 covers 15 residues. CDR3 in DNA: TGCAGCGTTGAAAAACCAGGGTTGGCTAACTATGGCTACACCTTC. It codes for CSVEKPGLANYGYTF.

This chain joins TRBV5-1 and TRBJ2-6, with 7 bases fitting TRBD1. Germline V gives CDR1 SGHRS, CDR2 YFSETQ. J lost 2 bases, V lost 1 base, and 9 bases had no gene match. This CDR3 has 18 amino acids. CDR3 in DNA: TGCGCCAGCAGCTTGAGTAGGCAGGGGGACGCTGGGGCCAACGTCCTGACTTTC. Residues: CASSLSRQGDAGANVLTF.

In this sample, this clonotype turned up many times. The gene calls are TRBV28 and TRBJ2-5, with D possibly matching TRBD2 (5 bases). Trimming took off 6 bases at V and 13 bases at J, with 12 bases between the two ends. The CDR3 spans 10 residues. Per the germline V gene, CDR1 is MDHEN and CDR2 is SYDVKM. In nucleotides, the CDR3 is TGTGCCAGCAGCCGACGAGGACTGTACTTC. Protein sequence: CASSRRGLYF.

This clonotype was seen repeatedly, ten times or more. V is TRBV5-6 and J is TRBJ2-3, with 12 bases fitting TRBD2. The ends lost 4 bases at V and 4 bases at J; junction bases unmatched: 7. The CDR3 spans 16 residues. CDR1 is SGHDT and CDR2 is YYEEEE in the germline V gene. CDR3 region: CASSELTSGRSDTQYF. In DNA form, the CDR3 reads TGTGCCAGCAGCGAGCTAACTAGCGGGAGGTCAGATACGCAGTATTTT.

This clonotype has only one observation. This CDR3 reads CASSDPTFSPYEQYF. The CDR3 DNA reads TGTGCCAGCAGTGACCCAACCTTTTCCCCCTACGAGCAGTACTTC. V usage is TRBV6-2 or TRBV6-3 and J usage is TRBJ2-7; D call uncertain. The CDR3 runs to 15 residues. V was shortened by 5 bases and J by 2 bases, with 16 bases between the two germline ends. CDR1 is MNHEY, CDR2 SVGEGT, per germline.

The chain has TRBV6-1 and TRBJ1-6; 9 bases are a match to TRBD1. Per the germline V gene, CDR1 is MNHNS and CDR2 is SASEGT. This CDR3 is built from 14 residues. The J segment lost 7 bases and the V segment lost 7 bases, leaving 5 bases of the junction unmatched. The CDR3 here is CASKGQGLNSPLHF. DNA of the CDR3: TGTGCCAGCAAAGGACAGGGGCTGAATTCACCCCTCCACTTT.

The table lists this clonotype with many counts. V gene TRBV6-1 combines with J gene TRBJ2-5; no definite D call. Trimming pared 8 bases from V and 2 bases from J, leaving 15 bases between. The CDR3 covers 14 residues. The germline V gene has CDR1 MNHNS and CDR2 SASEGT. Here the CDR3 DNA reads TGTGCCAGCGGTGCTTGGGGAACTCAAGAGACCCAGTACTTC. Translation gives CASGAWGTQETQYF.

In this sample, this clonotype turned up many times. The CDR3 loop is CASSGPGGDQPQHF. Written as DNA, the CDR3 is TGTGCCAGCAGTGGTCCAGGGGGCGATCAGCCCCAGCATTTT. V is TRBV6-1 and J is TRBJ1-5; 8 bases are shared with TRBD1. CDR1 and CDR2 (germline): MNHNS, SASEGT. The V gene end was trimmed by 4 bases and the J gene end by 5 bases; junction bases not matched to a gene: 4. The CDR3 extends over 14 amino acids.

The table lists this clonotype with many counts. The J gene is TRBJ1-6, the V gene TRBV27, with no clear D. V dropped 2 bases and J dropped 4 bases, with 9 bases sitting between them. CDR3 length: 15 residues. Looked up from germline, CDR1 is MNHEY and CDR2 is SMNVEV (reference sequence). DNA of the CDR3: TGTGCCAGCAGTTTAAGAGGAGTTTATAATTCACCCCTCCACTTT. Translation: CASSLRGVYNSPLHF.